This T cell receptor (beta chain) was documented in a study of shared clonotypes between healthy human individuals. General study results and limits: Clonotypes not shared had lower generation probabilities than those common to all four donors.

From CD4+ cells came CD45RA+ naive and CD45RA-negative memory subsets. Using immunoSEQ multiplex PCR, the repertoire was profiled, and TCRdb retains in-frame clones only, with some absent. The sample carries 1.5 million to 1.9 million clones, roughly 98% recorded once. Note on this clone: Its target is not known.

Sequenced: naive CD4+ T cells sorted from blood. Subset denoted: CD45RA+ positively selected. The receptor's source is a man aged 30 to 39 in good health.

CDR3: CASSALDEQYF. The CDR3 DNA follows: TGTGCCAGCAGCGCCCTAGACGAGCAGTACTTC. The V call is TRBV21-1, the J call TRBJ2-7; the table's D call of TRBD2 was not tested on the DNA. TRBV21-1 is a recognized pseudogene. There are 11 residues in the CDR3.